Below, 13 T cell receptor beta chains from the same sample are listed, as sequenced in a study of molecular identifiers for immune sequencing clone quantification. From the PCR reads, TCRdb called clonotypes with MiXCR, one entry per CDR3 protein. The data hold 490,000 or so distinct CDR3 sequences, with about a fifth observed a single time. Source material: naive CD8+ T cells from blood, with Jurkat cell RNA spiked in. Subset described: FACS-sorted CD8+CD4-CCR7+CD45RA+ naive T cells. All receptors derive from a human donor in good health. Some libraries in this study had Jurkat cell RNA spiked in.

This clonotype occurred many times. V gene TRBV9 combines with J gene TRBJ2-1; D not resolved. Germline loops: CDR1 SGDLS, CDR2 YYNGEE. Trimming shortened V by 0 bases and J by 6 bases, and 10 bases separated the two germline ends. This CDR3 has 14 residues. The CDR3 sequence: CASSVGTGPNEQFF. Here the CDR3 DNA reads TGTGCCAGCAGCGTAGGGACCGGCCCCAATGAGCAGTTCTTC.

Remarks on this clonotype: One base away lies a much larger clone, so this may be a sequencing read error. The chain links TRBV6-6 to TRBJ2-7; a weak D match, TRBD1 (6 bases). The CDR3 loop spans 12 amino acids. Germline CDR1 reads MNHNY; CDR2 reads SVGAGI (reference sequence). V lost 7 bases and J lost 6, with 13 bases in between. DNA of the CDR3: TGTGCCAGCAAGACAACAGGGAGCGAGCAGTACTTC. This sequence encodes CASKTTGSEQYF.

This clonotype appeared a few times. The gene calls are TRBV7-9 and TRBJ1-2; possibly TRBD1 for D (6 bases). The V end lost 4 bases, the J end lost 3 bases, and 15 bases lay between the germline ends. CDR1 SEHNR and CDR2 FQNEAQ come from the germline V gene (reference sequence). The CDR3 is 15 residues long. The CDR3 bases are TGTGCCAGCAGCTCTTCTACAGGGATATACTATGGCTACACCTTC. Encoded protein: CASSSSTGIYYGYTF.

Details on this clonotype: A read error may be the cause here, since a much bigger clone is one base away. V usage is TRBV9 and J usage is TRBJ1-1; no firm D call. The CDR3 extends over 13 amino acids. Germline assignment: CDR1 SGDLS and CDR2 YYNGEE. CDR3 in DNA: TGTGCCAGCAGCGTAGGACCTTACACTGGAGCTTTCTTT. Amino acids: CASSVGPYTGAFF. Full variable domain (outside the CDR3, taken from reference TRBV9 and TRBJ1-1): DSGVTQTPKHLITATGQRVTLRCSPRSGDLSVYWYQQSLDQGLQFLIQYYNGEERAKGNILERFSAQQFPDLHSELNLSSLELGDSALYFCASSVGPYTGAFFGQGTRLTVV.

The genes are TRBV19 and TRBJ1-1; perhaps TRBD1 as D (6 bases). There are 15 residues in the CDR3. Trimming left V 3 bases short and J 2 bases short, with 13 bases between. From germline, CDR1 is LNHDA and CDR2 SQIVND (reference sequence). The CDR3 sequence: CASSISPGVNTEAFF. The CDR3 bases are TGTGCCAGTAGTATTTCCCCAGGGGTAAACACTGAAGCTTTCTTT.

This clonotype occurred a few times. The CDR3 DNA reads as TGTGCCAGCAGCGCCGAAAATGAGCAGTTCTTC. It specifies CASSAENEQFF. The rearrangement links TRBV9 to TRBJ2-1; D not resolved. This CDR3 is 11 amino acids long. CDR1 is SGDLS, CDR2 YYNGEE, per germline. V lost 3 bases and J 7 bases, leaving 5 bases between the germline ends.

The rearrangement links TRBV6-1 to TRBJ2-7, with D perhaps matching TRBD1 (6 bases). V dropped 11 bases and J dropped 3 bases, with 23 bases sitting between them. The CDR3 extends over 15 amino acids. Germline V gene sequence: CDR1 MNHNS, CDR2 SASEGT. The CDR3 loop reads CAGTGIQGIDYEQYF. In DNA, the CDR3 is TGTGCCGGCACCGGAATACAGGGAATAGACTACGAGCAGTACTTC.

Details on this clonotype: A single base separates this from a much larger clone, so it may be a read error. V is TRBV28 and J is TRBJ2-4; the D gene could be TRBD1 or TRBD2 (5 bases each). The CDR3 extends over 13 amino acids. CDR1 is MDHEN, CDR2 SYDVKM, per germline. CDR3 sequence reads: CVSSEGSKNIQYF. In DNA, the CDR3 is TGTGTCAGCAGCGAGGGGTCCAAAAACATTCAGTACTTC. The complete variable domain, with remaining parts taken from reference TRBV28 and TRBJ2-4, reads DVKVTQSSRYLVKRTGEKVFLECVQDMDHENMFWYRQDPGLGLRLIYFSYDVKMKEKGDIPEGYSVSREKKERFSLILESASTNQTSMYLCVSSEGSKNIQYFGAGTRLSVL.

In this sample, this clonotype turned up many times. The rearrangement joins TRBV15 to TRBJ2-2; the D gene could be TRBD1 or TRBD2 (5 bases each). CDR3 length: 15 residues. V shed 5 bases and J shed 1 base, with 11 bases lying between them. CDR1 LNHNV and CDR2 YYDKDF come from the germline V gene (reference sequence). The CDR3 loop reads CATSLGRLNTGELFF. DNA for the CDR3: TGTGCCACCAGCCTGGGACGGCTGAACACCGGGGAGCTGTTTTTT. The whole variable domain, filled in from reference TRBV15 and TRBJ2-2, reads DAMVIQNPRYQVTQFGKPVTLSCSQTLNHNVMYWYQQKSSQAPKLLFHYYDKDFNNEADTPDNFQSRRPNTSFCFLDIRSPGLGDTAMYLCATSLGRLNTGELFFGEGSRLTVL.

The rearrangement uses TRBV12-3 or TRBV12-4 and TRBJ2-7; tentatively, D is TRBD1 (5 bases). The CDR3 is 12 residues long. The V end was cut by 1 base, the J end by 7 bases, with 8 bases between. CDR3 amino acids: CASSLETVEQYF. DNA for the CDR3: TGTGCCAGCAGTTTAGAGACAGTAGAGCAGTACTTC.

The sample holds many counts of this clonotype. The chain is built from TRBV7-2 and TRBJ1-1; D remains ambiguous. Trimming pared 1 base from V and 5 bases from J, leaving 8 bases between. The germline gives CDR1 SGHTA, CDR2 FQGNSA. The CDR3 is 13 residues long. The CDR3 bases are TGTGCCAGCAGCTTAGGACTGGGAACTGAAGCTTTCTTT. It translates to CASSLGLGTEAFF.

The chain recombines TRBV13 with TRBJ2-6; 11 nucleotides match TRBD1. Trimming removed 5 bases from V and 3 bases from J; junction bases left unmatched: 6. CDR1 is PRHDT and CDR2 is FYEKMQ in the germline V gene (reference sequence). This CDR3 region has 17 residues. CDR3 loop: CASSVGQGVYGANVLTF. CDR3 sequence (DNA): TGTGCCAGCAGCGTGGGACAGGGGGTATATGGGGCCAACGTCCTGACTTTC.

The table lists this clonotype with a few counts. This chain joins TRBV18 and TRBJ2-1; D assignment may be TRBD1 or TRBD2 (7 bases each). Germline lookup yields CDR1 KGHSH and CDR2 LQKENI. The CDR3 length is 16 residues. Trimming removed 4 bases from V and 0 bases from J, with 13 bases in between. The CDR3 nucleotides read TGTGCCAGCTCACACCAGGGGGGGAGCTCCTACAATGAGCAGTTCTTC. Protein: CASSHQGGSSYNEQFF.